This TCR beta chain was retrieved from a study of shared clonotypes between healthy human individuals. The study, taken as a whole, reports: Among the subsets, naive ones generally showed larger estimated richness than memory ones.

Trimming took 2 bases from V and 7 from J; bases not matched to a gene: 4. This CDR3 is 14 amino acids long. Per germline, CDR1 GTSNPN and CDR2 SVGIG (reference sequence). Concerning this clone itself: Its antigen is not identified.

Assay used: immunoSEQ multiplex PCR; TCRdb lists only in-frame clones, some missing. The repertoire includes 2,500,000 or so clones, around 90% of them detected once, and 0.37% sits in the top ten. Sequencing was done on a sample of naive CD4+ T cells from PBMCs. Indicated subset: CD45RA+ positively selected. The V call is TRBV30, the J call TRBJ1-4, with TRBD1 identical over 10 bases. This TCR was sampled from a man aged 18 to 35 in good health. Some clones in this sample may be carry-over from other donors' samples. The CDR3 nucleotides read TGTGCCTGGAGTCGACAGGGGGCGCTTGAAAAACTGTTTTTT. It is translated as CAWSRQGALEKLFF.